The clone carrying this TCR beta chain was found many times. Its matching antigen is unknown. The data stem from a study of response to subunit inactivated influenza vaccine. General study points: Authors suggested each seasonal influenza vaccination recruits few new T cells.

TCRdb fed the RT-PCR reads into MiXCR, producing one record per CDR3 protein. Altogether 550,000 to 650,000 distinct CDR3 sequences are present, roughly 12% being singletons, with the ten largest covering approximately 10%. The V segment lost 1 base and the J segment 8 bases; nucleotides outside the gene matches: 7. The CDR3 sequence is 15 residues long. The V gene's germline CDR1 is KGHDR and CDR2 SFDVKD. The source of this sequence is a man aged 50 or older who received an inactivated influenza vaccine. This specimen consisted of PBMCs from blood, obtained on the day of vaccination. The rearrangement joins TRBV24-1 to TRBJ2-1, with 7 bases that match TRBD2. Here the CDR3 reads CATSDFRGGQDEQFF. For the CDR3, the DNA is TGTGCCACCAGTGATTTTAGGGGAGGGCAGGATGAGCAGTTCTTC.